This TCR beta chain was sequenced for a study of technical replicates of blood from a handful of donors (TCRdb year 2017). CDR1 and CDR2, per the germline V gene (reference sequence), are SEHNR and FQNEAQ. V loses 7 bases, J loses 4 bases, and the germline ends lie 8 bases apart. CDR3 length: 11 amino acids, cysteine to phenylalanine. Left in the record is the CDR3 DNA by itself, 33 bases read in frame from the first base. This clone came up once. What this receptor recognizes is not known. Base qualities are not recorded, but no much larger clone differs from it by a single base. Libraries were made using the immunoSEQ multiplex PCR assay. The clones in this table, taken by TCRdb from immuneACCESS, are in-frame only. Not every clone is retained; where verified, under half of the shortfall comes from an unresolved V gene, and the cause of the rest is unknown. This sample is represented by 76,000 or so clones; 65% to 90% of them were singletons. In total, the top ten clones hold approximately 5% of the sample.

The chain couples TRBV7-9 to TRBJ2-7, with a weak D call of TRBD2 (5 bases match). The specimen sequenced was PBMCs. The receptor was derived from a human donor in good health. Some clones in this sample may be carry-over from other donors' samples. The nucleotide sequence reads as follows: TGTGCCAGCACGTCGGGATACGAGCAGTACTTC. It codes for CASTSGYEQYF.